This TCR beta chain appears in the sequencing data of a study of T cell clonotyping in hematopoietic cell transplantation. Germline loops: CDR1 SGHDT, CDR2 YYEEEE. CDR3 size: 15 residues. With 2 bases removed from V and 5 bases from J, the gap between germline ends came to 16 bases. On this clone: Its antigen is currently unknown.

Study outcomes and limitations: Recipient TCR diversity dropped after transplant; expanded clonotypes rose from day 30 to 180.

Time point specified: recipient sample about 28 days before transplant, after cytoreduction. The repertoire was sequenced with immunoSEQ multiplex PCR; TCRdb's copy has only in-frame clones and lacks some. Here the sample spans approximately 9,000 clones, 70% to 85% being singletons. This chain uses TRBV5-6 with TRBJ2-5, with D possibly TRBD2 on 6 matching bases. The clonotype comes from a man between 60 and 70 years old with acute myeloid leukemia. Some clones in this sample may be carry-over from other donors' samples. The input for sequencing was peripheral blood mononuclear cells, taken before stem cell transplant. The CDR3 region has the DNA TGTGCCAGCAGCTTTAAGGACTACCAGCGTGAGACCCAGTACTTC. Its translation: CASSFKDYQRETQYF.